What follows are 22 T cell receptor beta chains derived from one specimen sequenced in a study of OX40 agonist ivuxolimab in advanced cancers. Using immunoSEQ multiplex PCR, the repertoire was profiled, and TCRdb retains in-frame clones only, with some absent. The repertoire holds around 83,000 clones, with about four fifths as singletons. Sequences were derived from CD4+ or CD8+ T cells sorted from blood, sampled in a trial of the OX40 agonist ivuxolimab. Receptors were obtained from an adult with an advanced solid tumor such as melanoma, head and neck, liver or kidney cancer.

The rearrangement joins TRBV6-1 to TRBJ1-1; D remains unclear. The germline CDR1 and CDR2 sequences are MNHNS and SASEGT. Trimming cost V 6 bases and J 1 base, with 15 bases left between them. The CDR3 totals 15 residues. CDR3 protein: CASSGRAGTNTEAFF. The CDR3 coding sequence is TGTGCCAGCAGCGGACGGGCGGGAACGAACACTGAAGCTTTCTTT.

This clone was observed once. The chain is built from TRBV21-1 and TRBJ2-5; the table gives TRBD1 as D, unverified against the DNA. TRBV21-1 is a known pseudogene. The CDR3 consists of 16 residues. As DNA, the CDR3 is TGTGCCAGCAGCAATGGGGACAGGGCGGTTCTGGAGACCCAGTACTTC. This codes for CASSNGDRAVLETQYF.

CDR3: CASRPPGPRMNTEAFF. The CDR3 nucleotides are TGTGCCAGCAGACCTCCGGGGCCGCGCATGAACACTGAAGCTTTCTTT. The chain recombines TRBV7-8 with TRBJ1-1; D is possibly TRBD1 (5 bases). The germline gives CDR1 SGHVS, CDR2 FQNEAQ. Trimming cost V 6 bases and J 0 bases, with 17 bases left between them. This CDR3 region has 16 residues.

This clone has a single count. Different DNA sequences within this sample yield the same CDR3. The chain is built from TRBV7-9 and TRBJ2-5; unclear D gene. The CDR3 spans 12 residues. V lost 0 bases to trimming and J lost 4 bases, with 3 bases between them. In germline, CDR1 is SEHNR, CDR2 FQNEAQ (reference sequence). CDR3 region: CASSLAGETQYF. The CDR3 DNA sequence: TGTGCCAGCAGCTTAGCGGGAGAGACCCAGTACTTC.

V and J are TRBV11-2 and TRBJ1-1; D may be TRBD1 (5 bases). This CDR3 has 14 residues. Trimming cost V 6 bases and J 7 bases, with 18 bases left between them. The germline gives CDR1 SGHAT, CDR2 FQNNGV. The CDR3 region is CASRFEIQENEAFF. The CDR3 DNA is TGTGCCAGCAGGTTTGAGATACAGGAAAATGAAGCTTTCTTT.

This chain connects TRBV19 to TRBJ1-2, with a weak D call TRBD1 (5 bases). V gave up 5 bases and J gave up 7 bases, with 20 bases separating them. The CDR3 runs 15 residues. Germline V gives CDR1 LNHDA, CDR2 SQIVND (reference sequence). Here the CDR3 DNA reads TGTGCCAGTAGTTCGAAGGGGCAGACTCGGGTTGGCTACACCTTC. Its translation is CASSSKGQTRVGYTF.

V usage is TRBV19 and J usage is TRBJ1-5; D possibly corresponds to TRBD1 (6 bases). CDR3 length: 18 amino acids. CDR1 is LNHDA and CDR2 is SQIVND in the germline V gene (reference sequence). V lost 9 bases to trimming and J lost 0 bases, with 24 bases between them. The DNA for the CDR3 is TGTGCCAGCCTACATCCCACAGGGAGCGGATTTAGCAATCAGCCCCAGCATTTT. Amino acids: CASLHPTGSGFSNQPQHF. The entire variable domain, with the rest obtained from reference TRBV19 and TRBJ1-5, is as follows: DGGITQSPKYLFRKEGQNVTLSCEQNLNHDAMYWYRQDPGQGLRLIYYSQIVNDFQKGDIAEGYSVSREKKESFPLTVTSAQKNPTAFYLCASLHPTGSGFSNQPQHFGDGTRLSIL.

The V gene is TRBV5-6, the J gene TRBJ2-2, with a possible D match to TRBD2 (6 bases). Germline V lookup: CDR1 SGHDT, CDR2 YYEEEE. The CDR3 sequence is 12 residues long. V lost 3 bases and J lost 6, with 6 bases in between. The CDR3 nucleotides read TGTGCCAGCAGCTGGGGGGCCGGGGAGCTGTTTTTT. Amino acids: CASSWGAGELFF.

This clone was observed a single time. The chain is built from TRBV19 and TRBJ2-5; 13 positions agree with TRBD2. With 5 bases clipped from V and 5 bases from J, the junction kept 14 bases outside the gene matches. The germline V gene has CDR1 LNHDA and CDR2 SQIVND (reference sequence). This CDR3 has 18 amino acids. This CDR3 reads CASSLRTSGSSFGETQYF. DNA for the CDR3: TGTGCCAGTAGTCTACGGACTAGCGGGAGTAGTTTCGGGGAGACCCAGTACTTC. Supplemented by reference TRBV19 and TRBJ2-5, the full variable domain reads DGGITQSPKYLFRKEGQNVTLSCEQNLNHDAMYWYRQDPGQGLRLIYYSQIVNDFQKGDIAEGYSVSREKKESFPLTVTSAQKNPTAFYLCASSLRTSGSSFGETQYFGPGTRLLVL.

This sequence joins TRBV7-2 and TRBJ2-7; the D is unclear. CDR3 length: 13 amino acids. Trimming took 0 bases from V and 5 from J, leaving 8 bases between them. Per the germline V gene, CDR1 is SGHTA and CDR2 is FQGNSA. CDR3 sequence: CASSLARFHEQYF. The DNA for the CDR3 is TGTGCCAGCAGCTTAGCGCGATTCCACGAGCAGTACTTC.

By sample fraction, this clone is medium-sized. A junction end diverges from the germline sequence, so it may reflect a read error. V gene TRBV10-2 combines with J gene TRBJ2-7; no clear D gene. Germline lookup yields CDR1 WSHSY and CDR2 SAAADI. The CDR3 covers 11 residues. CDR3 region: CASSKSGEQYF. The CDR3 coding sequence is TGCGCCAGCAGTAAGTCCGGCGAGCAGTACTTC.

The rearrangement joins TRBV11-2 to TRBJ1-5; a weak D match, TRBD1 (5 bases). The V and J ends lost 0 bases and 4 bases respectively, with 10 bases between them. In germline, CDR1 is SGHAT, CDR2 FQNNGV. The CDR3 has 15 residues. The CDR3 DNA reads TGTGCCAGCAGCTTAGATAGGGGACCTAATCAGCCCCAGCATTTT. It encodes CASSLDRGPNQPQHF.

The rearrangement uses TRBV7-6 and TRBJ2-7; D is perhaps TRBD1 or TRBD2 (6 bases each). V was trimmed by 1 base and J by 3 bases, leaving 13 bases between them. The CDR3 loop spans 15 amino acids. Germline lookup yields CDR1 SGHVS and CDR2 FNYEAQ. CDR3 sequence reads: CASSLGGAGFYEQYF. The CDR3 DNA is TGTGCCAGCAGCTTAGGGGGGGCAGGTTTCTACGAGCAGTACTTC.

The count of this clone is one. J is TRBJ1-2 and V is TRBV7-9; D not resolved. The CDR3 runs 12 residues. CDR1 SEHNR and CDR2 FQNEAQ come from the germline V gene (reference sequence). Trimming took off 1 base at V and 8 bases at J, with 8 bases between the two ends. The CDR3 is CASSLGAAGYTF. CDR3 DNA sequence: TGTGCCAGCAGCTTAGGAGCGGCGGGCTACACCTTC.

V is TRBV30 and J is TRBJ1-2; 7 bases align to TRBD1. Germline V gene data show CDR1 as GTSNPN and CDR2 as SVGIG (reference sequence). The V segment lost 0 bases and the J segment 8 bases; nucleotides outside the gene matches: 6. This CDR3 contains 13 residues. The CDR3 is CAWSVQGSGGYTF. The DNA for the CDR3 is TGTGCCTGGAGTGTACAGGGGAGTGGAGGCTACACCTTC.

The gene calls are TRBV6-5 and TRBJ2-2; the D gene could be TRBD1 or TRBD2 (5 bases each). The CDR3 is 14 amino acids. V was pared by 5 bases and J by 1 base, with 8 bases between. Per germline, CDR1 MNHEY and CDR2 SVGAGI. The CDR3 loop reads CASSRDGNTGELFF. The CDR3 DNA reads TGTGCCAGCAGTAGGGACGGGAACACCGGGGAGCTGTTTTTT.

The chain is built from TRBV2 and TRBJ2-5; D is perhaps TRBD2 (5 bases). V was shortened by 6 bases and J by 2 bases, with 7 bases between the two germline ends. This CDR3 comprises 12 residues. Germline V gives CDR1 SNHLY, CDR2 FYNNEI. In DNA, the CDR3 is TGTGCCAGCAGCGGACTGCAAGAGACCCAGTACTTC. Amino acids: CASSGLQETQYF.

The V gene is TRBV19, the J gene TRBJ2-3; D uncertain. The germline V gene encodes CDR1 LNHDA and CDR2 SQIVND (reference sequence). The CDR3 is 14 amino acids. Trimming removed 4 bases from V and 4 bases from J, with 12 bases in between. The CDR3 sequence is CASSKGTKADTQYF. CDR3 nucleotide sequence: TGTGCCAGTAGTAAGGGAACTAAGGCAGATACGCAGTATTTT.

The rearrangement links TRBV5-8 to TRBJ1-1; no clear D gene. CDR3 size: 15 residues. Germline assignment: CDR1 SGHTS and CDR2 YDEGEE. V shed 0 bases and J shed 1 base, with 10 bases lying between them. Here the CDR3 reads CASSLGRVQNTEAFF. The CDR3, as DNA: TGTGCCAGCAGCTTGGGTCGTGTGCAGAACACTGAAGCTTTCTTT.

The chain couples TRBV14 to TRBJ2-7; D is unresolved. Germline CDR1 is SGHDN and CDR2 is FVKESK. The CDR3 length is 12 residues. V was trimmed by 2 bases and J by 2 bases, leaving 4 bases between them. CDR3 DNA: TGTGCCAGCAGCCAAATAGCCTACGAGCAGTACTTC. It encodes CASSQIAYEQYF.

V and J are TRBV10-3 and TRBJ1-5; D is ambiguous. The CDR3 extends over 13 amino acids. Trimming removed 7 bases at V and 3 bases at J, with 10 bases between. Germline V lookup: CDR1 ENHRY, CDR2 SYGVKD. Written as DNA, the CDR3 is TGTGCCATCAAACGGGAAAACAATCAGCCCCAGCATTTT. As protein: CAIKRENNQPQHF.

The chain recombines TRBV5-1 with TRBJ2-1; 7 bases line up with TRBD2. Per the germline V gene, CDR1 is SGHRS and CDR2 is YFSETQ. V lost 1 base and J lost 6; bases outside the gene matches: 7. The CDR3 is made up of 15 amino acids. The CDR3 sequence: CASSLRLAGVNEQFF. The CDR3 region has the DNA TGCGCCAGCAGCTTGAGACTAGCTGGGGTCAATGAGCAGTTCTTC.